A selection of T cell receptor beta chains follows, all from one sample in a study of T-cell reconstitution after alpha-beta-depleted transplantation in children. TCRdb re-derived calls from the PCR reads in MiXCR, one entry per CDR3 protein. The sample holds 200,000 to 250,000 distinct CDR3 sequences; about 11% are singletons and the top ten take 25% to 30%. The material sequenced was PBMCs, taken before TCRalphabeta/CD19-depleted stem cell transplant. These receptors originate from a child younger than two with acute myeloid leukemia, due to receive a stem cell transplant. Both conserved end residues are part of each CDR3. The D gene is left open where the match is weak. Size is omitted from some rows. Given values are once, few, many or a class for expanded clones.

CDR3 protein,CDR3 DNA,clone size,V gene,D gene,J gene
CASSLGTVYLNQPQHF,TGTGCCAGCAGCTTAGGGACAGTCTATCTCAATCAGCCCCAGCATTTT,many,TRBV7-8,.,TRBJ1-5
CSARSHLLGEKLFF,TGCAGTGCTAGGAGCCACTTACTGGGTGAAAAACTGTTTTTT,many,TRBV20-1,.,TRBJ1-4
CAISETRGQQETQYF,TGTGCCATCAGTGAGACCCGTGGACAGCAAGAGACCCAGTACTTC,many,TRBV10-3,.,TRBJ2-5
CASSDVGRANTEAFF,TGTGCCAGCAGTGATGTGGGGCGGGCGAACACTGAAGCTTTCTTT,.,TRBV2,.,TRBJ1-1
CASSFHPQETQYF,TGTGCCAGCAGCTTTCACCCCCAAGAGACCCAGTACTTC,many,TRBV7-2,.,TRBJ2-5
CSGSQGSSYNEQFF,TGCAGCGGCTCACAGGGGAGCTCCTACAATGAGCAGTTCTTC,many,TRBV29-1,TRBD1,TRBJ2-1
CSVMSDEQFF,TGCAGCGTGATGAGCGATGAGCAGTTCTTC,many,TRBV29-1,.,TRBJ2-1
CASSLGLAGINEQFF,TGTGCCAGCAGCCTCGGACTAGCGGGGATCAATGAGCAGTTCTTC,few,TRBV14,TRBD2,TRBJ2-1
CASSQDHAGWNQYF,TGTGCCAGCAGCCAAGATCATGCAGGTTGGAACCAGTACTTC,many,TRBV4-2,.,TRBJ2-5
CSAQGASNQPQHF,TGCAGTGCTCAGGGGGCTAGCAATCAGCCCCAGCATTTT,few,TRBV20-1,TRBD1,TRBJ1-5
CAWSGQMNTEAFF,TGTGCCTGGAGTGGACAGATGAACACTGAAGCTTTCTTT,many,TRBV30,.,TRBJ1-1
CASSTTRQEEKLFF,TGTGCCAGCAGTACCACGCGACAGGAGGAAAAACTGTTTTTT,.,TRBV6-1,.,TRBJ1-4
CSALPGQAYEQYF,TGCAGTGCGCTCCCGGGACAAGCCTACGAGCAGTACTTC,many,TRBV20-1,.,TRBJ2-7
CASTNSGQFNQPQHF,TGTGCCAGCACCAACTCGGGACAGTTCAATCAGCCCCAGCATTTT,many,TRBV12-3/TRBV12-4,TRBD1,TRBJ1-5
CASSPGGPPRNEQFF,TGTGCCAGCAGCCCCGGGGGGCCCCCGCGGAATGAGCAGTTCTTC,many,TRBV7-2,.,TRBJ2-1
CATSPPRNTGELFF,TGTGCCACCAGCCCCCCTAGGAACACCGGGGAGCTGTTTTTT,many,TRBV24-1,.,TRBJ2-2
CATSDPGQGYNEQFF,TGTGCCACCAGTGATCCGGGACAGGGGTACAATGAGCAGTTCTTC,few,TRBV24-1,TRBD1,TRBJ2-1
CASSFRRGSPLHF,TGTGCCAGCAGCTTTAGGAGGGGTTCACCCCTCCACTTT,many,TRBV7-2,.,TRBJ1-6
CASSFAGAWAQYF,TGCGCCAGCAGCTTTGCTGGGGCTTGGGCCCAGTACTTC,many,TRBV5-1,.,TRBJ2-5
CASSYSANREHVQYF,TGTGCCAGCAGTTACTCCGCCAACAGGGAACACGTGCAGTACTTC,.,TRBV6-5,.,TRBJ2-7
CACPGRAGGPWSEQFF,TGTGCCTGCCCCGGTCGGGCGGGGGGGCCGTGGAGTGAGCAGTTCTTC,many,TRBV30,TRBD2,TRBJ2-1
CASSLLAGLDTQYF,TGTGCCAGCAGCTTGCTAGCGGGGTTAGATACGCAGTATTTT,.,TRBV5-5,TRBD2,TRBJ2-3
CASSAPVDTEAFF,TGTGCCAGCAGCGCACCGGTGGACACTGAAGCTTTCTTT,many,TRBV7-9,.,TRBJ1-1
CASGTAKGPDEQYF,TGTGCCAGCGGGACGGCTAAAGGGCCTGACGAGCAGTACTTC,many,TRBV27,.,TRBJ2-7
CASSPEQGVYTGELFF,TGTGCCAGCTCACCAGAACAGGGGGTGTACACCGGGGAGCTGTTTTTT,.,TRBV18,TRBD1,TRBJ2-2
CASSRNGGTRARGTQYF,TGTGCCAGCAGCCGAAACGGAGGGACTAGGGCTCGTGGGACGCAGTATTTT,many,TRBV7-6,TRBD2,TRBJ2-3
CASSLVGVREQYF,TGTGCCAGCAGCTTAGTAGGTGTTAGGGAGCAGTACTTC,.,TRBV11-3,.,TRBJ2-7
CSAGRVGVGRAGDTQYF,TGCAGTGCCGGCCGGGTCGGAGTCGGGAGGGCCGGGGATACGCAGTATTTT,many,TRBV20-1,TRBD2,TRBJ2-3
CASSLDRVNSPLHF,TGTGCCAGCAGTTTAGACAGGGTAAATTCACCCCTCCACTTT,many,TRBV12-3/TRBV12-4,.,TRBJ1-6
CASSHPGQANYGYTF,TGCGCCAGCAGCCACCCGGGACAGGCTAACTATGGCTACACCTTC,many,TRBV4-1,TRBD1,TRBJ1-2
CSARDRLAVNNEQFF,TGCAGTGCTAGAGATAGACTAGCGGTGAACAATGAGCAGTTCTTC,many,TRBV20-1,TRBD2,TRBJ2-1
CASSLPSYYPGELFF,TGTGCCAGCAGCTTACCGAGCTATTATCCCGGGGAGCTGTTTTTT,.,TRBV7-2,.,TRBJ2-2
CASSLPLWGSGNTIYF,TGTGCCAGCAGTTTACCTCTCTGGGGGTCTGGAAACACCATATATTTT,many,TRBV12-3/TRBV12-4,.,TRBJ1-3
CASSVVGSGYEQYF,TGTGCCAGCAGCGTAGTTGGTAGCGGCTACGAGCAGTACTTC,many,TRBV9,.,TRBJ2-7
CASSTMPGEFF,TGTGCCAGCAGTACCATGCCGGGGGAGTTCTTC,many,TRBV6-5,.,TRBJ2-1
CASSGEAPLHF,TGTGCCAGCAGCGGAGAGGCACCCCTCCACTTT,many,TRBV28,.,TRBJ1-6
CAFPVSIQEGYTF,TGTGCCTTCCCTGTTAGTATCCAGGAAGGCTACACCTTC,many,TRBV30,.,TRBJ1-2
CSAEQTWVKNIQYF,TGCAGTGCGGAGCAGACCTGGGTCAAAAACATTCAGTACTTC,many,TRBV20-1,.,TRBJ2-4
CASSEFGQGAYEQYF,TGTGCCAGCAGTGAATTCGGACAGGGGGCCTACGAGCAGTACTTC,many,TRBV25-1,TRBD1,TRBJ2-7
CSASSAFAEKLFF,TGCAGTGCTAGTTCAGCCTTCGCAGAAAAACTGTTTTTT,many,TRBV20-1,.,TRBJ1-4
CASSLWTNSYNEQFF,TGTGCCAGCAGTTTATGGACAAACTCCTACAATGAGCAGTTCTTC,many,TRBV27,.,TRBJ2-1
CASSRVGLAGEGEQFF,TGTGCCAGCAGCCGGGTAGGACTAGCGGGGGAAGGGGAGCAGTTCTTC,many,TRBV7-2,TRBD2,TRBJ2-1
CASSSSGREKNEQFF,TGCGCCAGCAGCTCCTCCGGGCGGGAGAAGAATGAGCAGTTCTTC,many,TRBV5-1,TRBD2,TRBJ2-1
CASSLTAGAQETQYF,TGTGCCAGCAGCTTAACAGCGGGGGCCCAAGAGACCCAGTACTTC,.,TRBV7-3,TRBD2,TRBJ2-5
CASSDQAGAYNEQFF,TGCGCCAGCAGTGATCAAGCGGGGGCCTACAATGAGCAGTTCTTC,many,TRBV10-2,TRBD2,TRBJ2-1
CASRLGQTSNYGYTF,TGTGCCAGCAGGTTGGGACAGACTTCTAACTATGGCTACACCTTC,many,TRBV6-5,TRBD1,TRBJ1-2
CASRSQNTEAFF,TGTGCCAGCAGGAGCCAAAACACTGAAGCTTTCTTT,many,TRBV7-9,.,TRBJ1-1